This TCR beta chain was observed in a study of technical replicates of blood from several donors. This clone has a count of ten or more. V lost 4 bases, J lost 10 bases, and 21 bases lay in between. The germline V gene encodes CDR1 SGHDT and CDR2 YYEEEE. There are 14 residues in the CDR3. Produced via immunoSEQ multiplex PCR; TCRdb's table is partial and in-frame only. Of under 95,000 clones listed, 90% to 95% were seen once; the top ten hold 0.25%. Sequencing used T cells isolated from PBMCs. This TCR was sampled from a human donor in good health. The V gene is TRBV5-6, the J gene TRBJ2-7, with no clear D. In nucleotides, the CDR3 is TGTGCCAGCAGCCGGCCAGCGAGGCCTACACGTCAGTACTTC. This gives the protein CASSRPARPTRQYF.